The 6 T cell receptor beta chains in this list originate from one sample, sequenced in a study of blood T cell repertoires in COVID-19. Libraries were prepared by immunoSEQ multiplex PCR; TCRdb keeps only in-frame clonotypes and omits some of them. The data hold about 310,000 clones, with roughly 87% observed a single time. Sequences were obtained from peripheral blood. The receptors shown here come from a man between 18 and 35 years old with active or convalescent COVID-19.

Note on this clone: This sample also contains other DNA sequences that code for the same CDR3. This chain connects TRBV6-2 or TRBV6-3 to TRBJ2-1, with TRBD2 matching over 9 bases. Germline trimming cut 3 bases from V and 4 bases from J; bases unmatched to any gene: 1. This CDR3 contains 14 residues. Germline V gives CDR1 MNHEY, CDR2 SVGEGT. The CDR3 loop reads CASSYLAGYNEQFF. CDR3 coding DNA: TGTGCCAGCAGTTATCTAGCGGGGTACAATGAGCAGTTCTTC.

The chain is built from TRBV28 and TRBJ1-1, with no clear D. This CDR3 has 15 amino acids. V lost 1 base, J lost 1 base, and 10 bases lay in between. The germline V gene encodes CDR1 MDHEN and CDR2 SYDVKM. CDR3 amino acids: CASSLYGLSNTEAFF. For the CDR3, the DNA is TGTGCCAGCAGTTTATACGGACTGTCGAACACTGAAGCTTTCTTT.

This clone appeared once. V gene TRBV5-4 combines with J gene TRBJ2-3; D is ambiguous. The length of the CDR3 is 13 residues. V was clipped by 3 bases and J by 1 base, with 6 bases between them. The germline gives CDR1 SGHNT, CDR2 YYREEE (reference sequence). The CDR3 DNA is TGTGCCAGCAGCTCCCGAGGCACAGATACGCAGTATTTT. Translated: CASSSRGTDTQYF.

The V and J genes are TRBV15 and TRBJ2-1, with 8 bases aligning to TRBD2. This CDR3 region has 17 residues. In germline, CDR1 is LNHNV, CDR2 YYDKDF (reference sequence). The junction had 4 bases not matched to a gene; V was cut back by 0 bases and J by 0 bases. DNA of the CDR3: TGTGCCACCAGCAGAGACCCGAGCGGGAGCTCCTACAATGAGCAGTTCTTC. Residues: CATSRDPSGSSYNEQFF.

The chain carries TRBV6-5 and TRBJ1-2; tentatively, D is TRBD1 (5 bases). Trimming removed 7 bases at V and 6 bases at J, with 15 bases between. This CDR3 contains 13 residues. Germline V CDR1 and CDR2: MNHEY, SVGAGI. Here the CDR3 DNA reads TGTGCCAGCAACCGCGGGAGGGGTAATGGCTACACCTTC. The encoded protein is CASNRGRGNGYTF.

This clone was seen a handful of times. This chain joins TRBV29-1 and TRBJ1-2; D might be TRBD1 (5 bases). In germline, CDR1 is SQVTM, CDR2 ANQGSEA. Deletions cut 2 bases from V and 5 bases from J, with 9 bases between. The length of the CDR3 is 12 residues. Here the CDR3 reads CSVEYGGYGYTF. CDR3 sequence (DNA): TGCAGCGTTGAATACGGGGGATATGGCTACACCTTC.